The 21 T cell receptor beta chains in this list originate from one sample, sequenced in a study of cytomegalovirus exposure and HLA in healthy donors. Researchers ran the PCR with 60 Vbeta and 13 Jbeta primers. Here immunoSEQ multiplex PCR was the method, and the copy in TCRdb shows in-frame clones only, minus some. In the table there are 80,000 to 130,000 clones, around 75% of which are singletons. Input material: PBMCs. These receptors all stem from a male donor in good health and CMV-seropositive.

The chain is built from TRBV6-6 and TRBJ2-1; TRBD2 agrees at 7 bases. The germline CDR1 and CDR2 sequences are MNHNY and SVGAGI (reference sequence). Trimming cost V 2 bases and J 5 bases; bases outside gene matches: 6. CDR3 length: 15 amino acids. This chain's CDR3 is CASSYGLAANNEQFF. CDR3 in DNA: TGTGCCAGCAGTTACGGTCTAGCGGCCAACAATGAGCAGTTCTTC.

The V call is TRBV10-2, the J call TRBJ2-3, with 16 bases fitting TRBD2. In germline, CDR1 is WSHSY, CDR2 SAAADI. The CDR3 is 16 amino acids. J was trimmed by 6 bases and V by 7 bases; bases with no gene match: 7. The CDR3 DNA reads TGCGCCAGCAACAAAGGGACTAGCGGGGGGGCTGATACGCAGTATTTT. Protein sequence: CASNKGTSGGADTQYF.

This clone was observed a handful of times. The chain is built from TRBV19 and TRBJ1-2, with TRBD1 identical over 11 bases. CDR1 and CDR2 (germline): LNHDA, SQIVND (reference sequence). The CDR3 spans 15 residues. Unmatched junction bases numbered 5, after V lost 3 bases and J lost 5 bases. CDR3 protein: CASSIAGTGGYGYTF. The CDR3 DNA sequence: TGTGCCAGTAGTATTGCCGGGACAGGGGGATATGGCTACACCTTC.

This clone was seen once. The V and J genes are TRBV5-6 and TRBJ1-2; D is undetermined. Trimming removed 2 bases at V and 3 bases at J, with 2 bases between. CDR1 is SGHDT and CDR2 is YYEEEE in the germline V gene. The CDR3 loop spans 11 amino acids. The CDR3 DNA reads as TGTGCCAGCAGCTTCGACTATGGCTACACCTTC. Amino acid sequence: CASSFDYGYTF.

V and J are TRBV29-1 and TRBJ2-5; TRBD2 agrees at 15 bases. Looked up from germline, CDR1 is SQVTM and CDR2 is ANQGSEA. The J segment lost 5 bases and the V segment lost 6 bases, leaving 10 bases of the junction unmatched. The CDR3 runs 16 residues. The CDR3 sequence is CSVYGLAGGPQETQYF. CDR3 sequence (DNA): TGCAGCGTGTATGGACTAGCGGGGGGGCCCCAGGAGACCCAGTACTTC.

The rearrangement links TRBV6-5 to TRBJ2-7, with 8 bases aligning to TRBD2. CDR1 is MNHEY, CDR2 SVGAGI, per germline. The ends lost 5 bases at V and 2 bases at J; junction bases unmatched: 5. The length of the CDR3 is 14 residues. The CDR3, as DNA: TGTGCCAGCAGTATGCAGCGGGGGCCCTACGAGCAGTACTTC. It codes for CASSMQRGPYEQYF.

This clone was observed once. The chain joins TRBV14 to TRBJ2-7, with D perhaps matching TRBD2 (6 bases). CDR3 length equals 13 residues. The V end lost 3 bases, the J end lost 4 bases, and 10 bases lay between the germline ends. Germline V gives CDR1 SGHDN, CDR2 FVKESK. The CDR3 spells CASSHLRGYEQYF. The CDR3, as DNA: TGTGCCAGCAGCCATCTCCGGGGGTACGAGCAGTACTTC.

The genes are TRBV6-1 and TRBJ1-2, with D maybe TRBD1 (5 bases). The CDR3 has 12 residues. Germline CDR1 MNHNS, CDR2 SASEGT. V was trimmed by 5 bases and J by 6 bases, leaving 10 bases between them. The CDR3 nucleotides read TGTGCCAGCAGTAGAAGCAGGGATGGCTACACCTTC. This translates into CASSRSRDGYTF.

The rearrangement links TRBV7-8 to TRBJ2-3; D is perhaps TRBD2 (5 bases). Germline V gene sequence: CDR1 SGHVS, CDR2 FQNEAQ. This CDR3 region has 14 residues. Trimming cost V 3 bases and J 8 bases, with 15 bases left between them. The DNA of the CDR3 is TGTGCCAGCAGCTTCCAGAGGGAGCCGTCTACGCAGTATTTT. Its translation is CASSFQREPSTQYF.

CDR3 nucleotides: TGTGCCATCAGTGAGTATGAGCGGGGGGGCCTCAATGAGCAGTTCTTC. It encodes CAISEYERGGLNEQFF. This chain connects TRBV10-3 to TRBJ2-1, with 10 positions matching TRBD2. V trimming: 1 base; J trimming: 6 bases; junction bases outside the gene matches: 6. The CDR3 has 16 residues. Germline values: CDR1 ENHRY, CDR2 SYGVKD.

The chain joins TRBV5-1 to TRBJ2-2; 10 nucleotides line up with TRBD1. Germline lookup yields CDR1 SGHRS and CDR2 YFSETQ. V gave up 3 bases and J gave up 7 bases; unmatched junction bases: 3. The CDR3 is 14 amino acids. The CDR3 DNA reads as TGCGCCAGCAGCTGGGACAGGGGAAACGGGGAGCTGTTTTTT. Encoded protein: CASSWDRGNGELFF. The whole variable domain, remainder taken from reference TRBV5-1 and TRBJ2-2, is KAGVTQTPRYLIKTRGQQVTLSCSPISGHRSVSWYQQTPGQGLQFLFEYFSETQRNKGNFPGRFSGRQFSNSRSEMNVSTLELGDSALYLCASSWDRGNGELFFGEGSRLTVL.

V usage is TRBV29-1 and J usage is TRBJ2-2; TRBD2 matches at 7 bases. The junction had 1 base not matched to a gene; V was cut back by 3 bases and J by 6 bases. This CDR3 has 12 amino acids. Looked up from germline, CDR1 is SQVTM and CDR2 is ANQGSEA. The CDR3 spells CSVEGGAGELFF. Written as DNA, the CDR3 is TGCAGCGTTGAGGGGGGGGCCGGGGAGCTGTTTTTT.

This clone appeared a few times. V is TRBV19 and J is TRBJ1-2; D not certain. Germline CDR1 LNHDA, CDR2 SQIVND (reference sequence). The CDR3 has 16 residues. V lost 1 base and J lost 5, with 17 bases in between. The CDR3 DNA sequence: TGTGCCAGTAGTATAGGGGCCGCCGGGATGTGGTATGGCTACACCTTC. Translated, it gives CASSIGAAGMWYGYTF.

This clone was counted a single time. The chain is built from TRBV13 and TRBJ2-5, with 13 bases that match TRBD2. CDR1 and CDR2 (germline): PRHDT, FYEKMQ (reference sequence). This CDR3 contains 16 residues. Trimming took 4 bases from V and 2 from J; bases not matched to a gene: 4. The CDR3 here is CASSYRTSGGQETQYF. The DNA of the CDR3 is TGTGCCAGCAGCTACCGGACTAGCGGGGGACAAGAGACCCAGTACTTC.

The rearrangement uses TRBV19 and TRBJ1-2, with 12 bases lining up with TRBD1. The CDR3 has 17 residues. Per germline, CDR1 LNHDA and CDR2 SQIVND (reference sequence). The V segment lost 9 bases and the J segment 4 bases; nucleotides outside the gene matches: 15. CDR3 region: CASGGRDRGLNLYGYTF. The DNA for the CDR3 is TGTGCCAGCGGCGGGAGGGACAGGGGGCTAAACCTCTATGGCTACACCTTC.

This chain uses TRBV10-3 with TRBJ1-2; 10 nucleotides line up with TRBD1. The V and J ends lost 6 bases and 3 bases, in that order; junction bases with no gene match: 7. The CDR3 runs to 15 residues. Germline-derived CDR1 and CDR2 are ENHRY and SYGVKD. The CDR3 bases are TGTGCCATCAGGCGAGGCGGGACAGGGGACTATGGCTACACCTTC. This gives the protein CAIRRGGTGDYGYTF.

The chain uses TRBV30 and TRBJ1-2; weak D call: TRBD1 (6 bases). V gave up 3 bases and J gave up 0 bases, with 11 bases separating them. Germline values: CDR1 GTSNPN, CDR2 SVGIG (reference sequence). The CDR3 is 14 residues long. The CDR3 DNA follows: TGTGCCTGGAGGGAGACAGGAGCTAACTATGGCTACACCTTC. Translation gives CAWRETGANYGYTF. Full variable domain (outside the CDR3, taken from reference TRBV30 and TRBJ1-2): SQTIHQWPATLVQPVGSPLSLECTVEGTSNPNLYWYRQAAGRGLQLLFYSVGIGQISSEVPQNLSASRPQDRQFILSSKKLLLSDSGFYLCAWRETGANYGYTFGSGTRLTVV.

The chain employs TRBV29-1 and TRBJ1-3; D is possibly TRBD1 (6 bases). Germline-derived CDR1 and CDR2 are SQVTM and ANQGSEA. This CDR3 comprises 14 residues. Trimming pared 7 bases from V and 1 base from J, leaving 14 bases between. The CDR3 reads CSGGWGRSGNTIYF. The CDR3 DNA follows: TGCAGCGGAGGGTGGGGGCGGTCTGGAAACACCATATATTTT.

The gene calls are TRBV5-1 and TRBJ2-7; D might be TRBD1 (5 bases). Looked up from germline, CDR1 is SGHRS and CDR2 is YFSETQ. The CDR3 contains 14 residues. The ends were cut back, 0 bases at V and 3 bases at J, with 10 bases in the middle. The CDR3 coding sequence is TGCGCCAGCAGCTTGGTAGGGGCCAACTACGAGCAGTACTTC. Translating it yields CASSLVGANYEQYF.

This chain connects TRBV30 to TRBJ1-6, with D unresolved. The germline gives CDR1 GTSNPN, CDR2 SVGIG (reference sequence). V was cut by 3 bases and J by 6 bases, with 18 bases left in between. The CDR3 has 16 residues. CDR3 sequence (DNA): TGTGCCTGGAGCGGAAGCGCGACTAGGAGTAATTCACCCCTCCACTTT. Translated: CAWSGSATRSNSPLHF.

The rearrangement joins TRBV6-5 to TRBJ1-4; 8 bases align to TRBD1. Germline V gene data show CDR1 as MNHEY and CDR2 as SVGAGI. Unmatched junction bases numbered 5, after V lost 2 bases and J lost 6 bases. This CDR3 has 15 amino acids. For the CDR3, the DNA is TGTGCCAGCAGTTACCGGCAGGGGGCATATGAAAAACTGTTTTTT. Amino acids: CASSYRQGAYEKLFF.